This TCR beta chain was captured by sequencing in a study of shared clonotypes between healthy human individuals. Some clones are missing from TCRdb's copy, which holds only in-frame ones; the method was immunoSEQ multiplex PCR. The profile shows roughly 1,100,000 clones, around 74% of them singletons. There are 16 residues in the CDR3. The specimen was memory CD4+ T cells sorted from blood. As to subset: CD45RA-negative fraction. The sequence was obtained from a man aged 18 to 29 in good health. This rearrangement joins TRBV21-1 to TRBJ1-1; TRBD1, the table's D call, was not compared with the DNA. TRBV21-1 is deemed a pseudogene. CDR3 in DNA: TGTGCCAGCAGCACCGGGACAGGGGAGGAGAACACTGAAGCTTTCTTT. As protein: CASSTGTGEENTEAFF.